This TCR beta chain stems from a study of cytomegalovirus exposure and HLA in healthy donors. Study findings and constraints: For TCR beta chains, V- and J-gene trimming was later linked to a missense DCLRE1C variant.

This clone was picked up one time. Its target is unknown. The PCR ran on 60 Vbeta and 13 Jbeta primers. As processed by the authors: Approximately 79 million unique TCR beta chains, roughly 11 million of them shared, were counted by a later analysis. This table comes from immunoSEQ multiplex PCR, and its TCRdb copy is limited to in-frame clones, with some not included. For V, J and clone size, that table is used; D and trimming come from the DNA. The sample has some 79,000 clones, 78% seen once; the top ten hold around 5.4%. This sequence was found in a male donor in good health and CMV-seropositive. The sequenced sample consisted of PBMCs.

The CDR3 DNA reads as TGTGCCAGCAGCACAACAGGAGACCGGGAGCAGTACTTC. Translating gives CASSTTGDREQYF. The chain combines TRBV6-6 with TRBJ2-7, with D tentatively TRBD1 (5 bases). In germline, CDR1 is MNHNY, CDR2 SVGAGI (reference sequence). The CDR3 length is 13 residues. V lost 6 bases to trimming and J lost 7 bases, with 16 bases between them.